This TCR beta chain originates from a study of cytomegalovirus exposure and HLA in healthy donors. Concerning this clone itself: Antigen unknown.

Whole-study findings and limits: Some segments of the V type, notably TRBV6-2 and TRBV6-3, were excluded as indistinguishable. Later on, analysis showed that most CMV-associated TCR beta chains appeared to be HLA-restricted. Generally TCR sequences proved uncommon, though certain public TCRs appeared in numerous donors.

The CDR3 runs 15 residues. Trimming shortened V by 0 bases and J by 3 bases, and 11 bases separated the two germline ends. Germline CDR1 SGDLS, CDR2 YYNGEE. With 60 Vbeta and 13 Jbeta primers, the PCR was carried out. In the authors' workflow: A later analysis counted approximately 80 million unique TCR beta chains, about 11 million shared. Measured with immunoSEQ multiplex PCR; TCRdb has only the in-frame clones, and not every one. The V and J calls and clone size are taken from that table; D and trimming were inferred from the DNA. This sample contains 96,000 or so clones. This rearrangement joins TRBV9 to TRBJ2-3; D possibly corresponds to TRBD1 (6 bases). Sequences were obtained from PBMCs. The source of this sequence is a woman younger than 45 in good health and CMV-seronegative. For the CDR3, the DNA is TGTGCCAGCAGCGTAGGTCAGGGGTCTACAGATACGCAGTATTTT. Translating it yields CASSVGQGSTDTQYF. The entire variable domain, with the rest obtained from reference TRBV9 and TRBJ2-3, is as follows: DSGVTQTPKHLITATGQRVTLRCSPRSGDLSVYWYQQSLDQGLQFLIQYYNGEERAKGNILERFSAQQFPDLHSELNLSSLELGDSALYFCASSVGQGSTDTQYFGPGTRLTVL.